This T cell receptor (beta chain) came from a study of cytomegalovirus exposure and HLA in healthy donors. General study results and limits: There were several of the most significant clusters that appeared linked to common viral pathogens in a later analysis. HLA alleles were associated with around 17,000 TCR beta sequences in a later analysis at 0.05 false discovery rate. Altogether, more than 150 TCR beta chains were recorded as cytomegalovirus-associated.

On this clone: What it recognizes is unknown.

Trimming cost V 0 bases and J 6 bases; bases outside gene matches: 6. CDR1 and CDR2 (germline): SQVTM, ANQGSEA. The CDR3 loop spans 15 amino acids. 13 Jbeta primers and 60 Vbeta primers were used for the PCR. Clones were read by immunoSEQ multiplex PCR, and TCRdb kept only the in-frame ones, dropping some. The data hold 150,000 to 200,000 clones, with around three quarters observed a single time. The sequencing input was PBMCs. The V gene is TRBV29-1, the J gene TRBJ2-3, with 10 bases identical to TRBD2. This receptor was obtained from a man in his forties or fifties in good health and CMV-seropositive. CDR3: CSVEDPAGGPDTQYF. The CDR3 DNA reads TGCAGCGTTGAAGACCCAGCGGGGGGGCCGGATACGCAGTATTTT.